Included here is one T cell receptor (beta chain) sequence, with context. Antigen unknown. From the graft tissue, intraepithelial and lamina propria lymphocytes were released through processing. The record originates from a study of graft-versus-host responses after intestinal transplantation. Background on the study: Every recipient underwent anti-thymocyte globulin induction, then tacrolimus and steroids for three to four years. General study points: Patients with graft-donor T cell macrochimerism had high graft-versus-host to host-versus-graft clonal ratios in allografts. Recipient marrow contained GvH clones, some of which appeared first in ileum or blood.

TCRdb keeps only in-frame clones here, not all; method: immunoSEQ multiplex PCR. Here the sample spans about 22,000 clones, around 80% being singletons. Trimming removed 1 base at V and 5 bases at J, with 20 bases between. Germline CDR1 is LNHNV and CDR2 is YYDKDF (reference sequence). CDR3 length: 18 amino acids. The specimen was ileum tissue, collected 12 days after intestinal transplant. The clonotype comes from a human patient who received an intestinal transplant, so some T cells may come from the graft donor. The J gene is TRBJ1-4, the V gene TRBV15, with D possibly being TRBD1 (6 bases). Here the CDR3 reads CATSRARPSRGPNEKLFF. DNA of the CDR3: TGTGCCACCAGCAGAGCCCGGCCCTCCAGGGGCCCCAATGAAAAACTGTTTTTT.